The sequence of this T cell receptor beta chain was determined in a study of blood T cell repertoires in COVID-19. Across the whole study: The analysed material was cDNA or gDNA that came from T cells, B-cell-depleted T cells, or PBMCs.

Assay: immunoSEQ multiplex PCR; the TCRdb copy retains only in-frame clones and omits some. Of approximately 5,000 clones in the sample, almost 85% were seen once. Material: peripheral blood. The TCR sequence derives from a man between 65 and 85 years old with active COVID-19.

The CDR3 loop is CASSSPGGGAGTEAFF. The CDR3 DNA is TGTGCCAGCAGTTCCCCGGGGGGCGGGGCGGGCACTGAAGCTTTCTTT. The chain is built from TRBV28 and TRBJ1-1; possibly TRBD1 for D (6 bases). The CDR3 has 16 residues. Germline V gene data show CDR1 as MDHEN and CDR2 as SYDVKM. Trimming took off 4 bases at V and 4 bases at J, with 19 bases between the two ends.